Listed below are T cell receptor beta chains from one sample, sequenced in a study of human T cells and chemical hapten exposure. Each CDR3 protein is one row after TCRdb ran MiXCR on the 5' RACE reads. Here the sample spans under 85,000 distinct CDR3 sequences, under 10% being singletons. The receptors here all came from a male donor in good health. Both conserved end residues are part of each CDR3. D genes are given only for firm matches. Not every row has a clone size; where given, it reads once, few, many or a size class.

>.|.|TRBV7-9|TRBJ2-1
CASSPTTENEQFF
TGTGCCAGCAGCCCGACCACAGAGAATGAGCAGTTCTTC
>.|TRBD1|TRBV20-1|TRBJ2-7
CSAKRGPSSYEQYF
TGCAGTGCTAAAAGGGGGCCGAGCTCCTACGAGCAGTACTTC
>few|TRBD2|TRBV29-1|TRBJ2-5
CSVDSRTSGDLQETQYF
TGCAGCGTTGACAGCCGGACTAGCGGGGATCTACAAGAGACCCAGTACTTC
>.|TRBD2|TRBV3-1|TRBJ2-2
CASSPLAGKNTGELFF
TGTGCCAGCAGCCCACTAGCGGGGAAGAACACCGGGGAGCTGTTTTTT
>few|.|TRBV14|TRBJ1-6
CASSQEGGSSPLHF
TGTGCCAGCAGCCAAGAGGGAGGGAGTTCACCCCTCCACTTT
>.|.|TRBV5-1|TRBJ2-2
CASSYNTGELFF
TGCGCCAGCAGCTACAACACCGGGGAGCTGTTTTTT
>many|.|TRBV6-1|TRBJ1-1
CASSDRGNGDTEAFF
TGTGCCAGCAGTGACCGGGGAAATGGTGACACTGAAGCTTTCTTT
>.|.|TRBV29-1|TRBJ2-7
CSVEWDGRGIYEQYF
TGCAGCGTTGAATGGGACGGTAGGGGTATCTACGAGCAGTACTTC
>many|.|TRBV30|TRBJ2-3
CAWNKRSDWTSSTDTQYF
TGTGCCTGGAACAAAAGGTCTGATTGGACATCAAGCACAGATACGCAGTATTTT
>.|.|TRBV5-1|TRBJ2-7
CASSLEFTYEQYF
TGCGCCAGCAGCTTGGAGTTTACCTACGAGCAGTACTTC
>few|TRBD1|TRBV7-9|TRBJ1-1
CASSLVKGANTEAFF
TGTGCCAGCAGCTTAGTAAAGGGGGCGAACACTGAAGCTTTCTTT
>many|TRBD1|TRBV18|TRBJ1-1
CASSPGQGNTEAFF
TGTGCCAGCTCGCCGGGACAGGGCAACACTGAAGCTTTCTTT
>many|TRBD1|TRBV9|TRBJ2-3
CASSPESGTGDYPDTQYF
TGTGCCAGCAGCCCTGAATCTGGGACAGGGGATTACCCAGATACGCAGTATTTT
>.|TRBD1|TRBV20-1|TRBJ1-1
CSAIGGGPNTEAFF
TGCAGTGCTATAGGGGGCGGACCGAACACTGAAGCTTTCTTT